The entry below describes one TCR beta chain. The target antigen is unknown. The sample is drawn from a study of cytomegalovirus exposure and HLA in healthy donors. Study-wide points: A later analysis reportedly identified an Asian-associated ancestry cluster as carrying fewer N-insertions than the approximately 670-donor mean. Most TCR sequences proved rare, with some public TCRs found in many donors.

Germline-derived CDR1 and CDR2 are KGHSH and LQKENI. The CDR3 contains 15 residues. V lost 5 bases and J lost 7; bases outside the gene matches: 8. A multiplex PCR was run with 60 Vbeta primers and 13 Jbeta primers. The data were produced by immunoSEQ multiplex PCR, yet TCRdb's version contains in-frame clones alone and is incomplete. The repertoire consists of hundreds of thousands of clones, with 65% to 85% occurring once and the leading ten covering about 2.2%. The TCR was taken from a female donor in good health and CMV-seronegative. The sample taken for sequencing was PBMCs. The chain uses TRBV18 and TRBJ1-5, with 10 bases aligning to TRBD1. CDR3: CASSDRGRPGQPQHF. The CDR3 DNA follows: TGTGCCAGCTCAGACAGGGGGCGCCCCGGACAGCCCCAGCATTTT.